The 14 T cell receptor beta chains reported below all come from one sample, sequenced in a study of radiotherapy plus CTLA-4 blockade in lung cancer. Method: immunoSEQ multiplex PCR; TCRdb's copy keeps in-frame clones and lacks some. The sample lists over 60,000 clones, around 87% seen once, with over 35% in the top ten. Sequencing used peripheral blood, obtained from a patient treated with radiotherapy plus ipilimumab. Receptor source: a human donor with non-small cell lung cancer that progressed on radiotherapy plus ipilimumab.

The V gene is TRBV29-1, the J gene TRBJ1-2; 8 nucleotides match TRBD1. Germline V gives CDR1 SQVTM, CDR2 ANQGSEA. The trim removed 6 bases at V and 4 bases at J, leaving 7 bases unmatched. This CDR3 region has 13 residues. The CDR3 region is CSVSGTGRYGYTF. The DNA for the CDR3 is TGCAGCGTGTCCGGGACAGGACGCTATGGCTACACCTTC.

This clone was observed a handful of times. V and J are TRBV5-4 and TRBJ1-3; D possibly corresponds to TRBD1 (5 bases). The CDR3 covers 17 residues. CDR1 and CDR2 from the germline V gene are SGHNT and YYREEE (reference sequence). Trimming removed 0 bases at V and 0 bases at J, with 13 bases between. The CDR3 DNA reads as TGTGCCAGCAGCTTGGGCCCGGGACCGAGCTCTGGAAACACCATATATTTT. Its translation: CASSLGPGPSSGNTIYF.

V usage is TRBV13 and J usage is TRBJ2-2, with TRBD2 matching 7 bases. Germline CDR1 is PRHDT and CDR2 is FYEKMQ (reference sequence). J gave up 3 bases and V 4 bases, and 14 bases lay outside the gene matches. The CDR3 sequence is 18 residues long. The CDR3 nucleotides are TGTGCCAGCAGCTACCACGCCTGGCGGGAGCCCGACACCGGGGAGCTGTTTTTT. Protein product: CASSYHAWREPDTGELFF.

This chain connects TRBV27 to TRBJ2-7, with 10 bases aligning to TRBD2. The trim removed 8 bases at V and 0 bases at J, leaving 10 bases unmatched. CDR1 and CDR2 (germline): MNHEY, SMNVEV (reference sequence). The CDR3 totals 16 residues. CDR3 bases: TGTGCCAGCGAAATCAAAACTAGCGGGATCTCCTACGAGCAGTACGTC. It specifies CASEIKTSGISYEQYV.

The chain carries TRBV27 and TRBJ2-1, with D perhaps matching TRBD2 (6 bases). The V end lost 1 base, the J end lost 0 bases, and 13 bases lay between the germline ends. CDR1 is MNHEY and CDR2 is SMNVEV in the germline V gene (reference sequence). The CDR3 is made up of 17 amino acids. The chain's CDR3 is CASSLLPRGSSYNEQFF. The CDR3 DNA reads TGTGCCAGCAGTTTATTGCCCCGGGGGAGCTCCTACAATGAGCAGTTCTTC.

The chain recombines TRBV12-5 with TRBJ2-3; D is unresolved. The germline V and J ends were trimmed by 5 bases and 4 bases, with 7 bases remaining between them. The CDR3 consists of 12 residues. The V gene's germline CDR1 is LGHNT and CDR2 FRNRAP. Here the CDR3 DNA reads TGTGCTAGTGGTGCCCGGCCAGATACGCAGTATTTT. Amino acid sequence: CASGARPDTQYF.

The chain uses TRBV28 and TRBJ1-1, with D tentatively TRBD1 (6 bases). The germline CDR1 and CDR2 sequences are MDHEN and SYDVKM. V dropped 4 bases and J dropped 1 base, with 13 bases sitting between them. This CDR3 has 15 amino acids. The CDR3 DNA is TGTGCCAGCAGTTCCAGGGGAGGGTGGAACACTGAAGCTTTCTTT. This codes for CASSSRGGWNTEAFF.

The gene calls are TRBV30 and TRBJ2-7; no clear D. From germline, CDR1 is GTSNPN and CDR2 SVGIG (reference sequence). The CDR3 length is 10 residues. Trimming left V 2 bases short and J 5 bases short, with 4 bases between. CDR3 loop: CAWSKDEQYF. In nucleotides, the CDR3 is TGTGCCTGGAGTAAGGACGAGCAGTACTTC.

This rearrangement joins TRBV6-5 to TRBJ1-2; D call uncertain. V was pared by 0 bases and J by 3 bases, with 11 bases between. Germline CDR1 and CDR2: MNHEY and SVGAGI. CDR3 length equals 15 residues. CDR3 coding DNA: TGTGCCAGCAGTTACTCGACCGAGGGATACTATGGCTACACCTTC. Translated, it gives CASSYSTEGYYGYTF.

The rearrangement links TRBV7-9 to TRBJ2-1, with TRBD2 identical over 13 bases. Germline assignment: CDR1 SEHNR and CDR2 FQNEAQ (reference sequence). Trimming cost V 5 bases and J 4 bases; bases outside gene matches: 5. CDR3 length: 16 residues. This CDR3 reads CASSHTSGRGYNEQFF. As DNA, the CDR3 is TGTGCCAGCAGCCATACTAGCGGGAGGGGATACAATGAGCAGTTCTTC.

The J gene is TRBJ1-1, the V gene TRBV28; 9 nucleotides agree with TRBD1. V lost 4 bases to trimming and J lost 4 bases; unmatched junction nucleotides: 7. The CDR3 loop spans 15 amino acids. Germline V gene sequence: CDR1 MDHEN, CDR2 SYDVKM. CDR3 residues: CASSSPGTGLTEAFF. The CDR3 DNA follows: TGTGCCAGCAGTTCCCCCGGGACAGGGCTCACTGAAGCTTTCTTT.

The J gene is TRBJ2-3, the V gene TRBV27, with D hard to call. Per the germline V gene, CDR1 is MNHEY and CDR2 is SMNVEV (reference sequence). V was cut by 1 base and J by 2 bases, with 7 bases left in between. The CDR3 consists of 14 residues. The DNA for the CDR3 is TGTGCCAGCAGTTTATACTACACCACAGATACGCAGTATTTT. Translated, it gives CASSLYYTTDTQYF.

This chain uses TRBV18 with TRBJ2-5; 7 bases match TRBD1. The junction had 8 bases not matched to a gene; V was cut back by 3 bases and J by 4 bases. The CDR3 loop spans 15 amino acids. Germline-derived CDR1 and CDR2 are KGHSH and LQKENI. CDR3 residues: CASSPSFRGPETQYF. The CDR3 nucleotides read TGTGCCAGCTCACCGAGTTTTAGGGGGCCAGAGACCCAGTACTTC.

The rearrangement links TRBV2 to TRBJ2-7; 11 nucleotides align to TRBD1. CDR1 is SNHLY and CDR2 is FYNNEI in the germline V gene. With V trimmed by 6 bases and J by 2 bases, 6 bases remained unmatched. The CDR3 is 15 residues long. CDR3 region: CASRERTGGTYEQYF. The CDR3 bases are TGTGCCAGCAGGGAGAGGACAGGGGGCACCTACGAGCAGTACTTC.